This T cell receptor beta chain is drawn from a study of technical replicates of blood from a few donors. This CDR3 has 17 amino acids. V was pared by 3 bases and J by 5 bases, with 10 bases of the junction left unmatched. Germline-derived CDR1 and CDR2 are MGHRA and YSYEKL. Sequencing used immunoSEQ multiplex PCR; TCRdb keeps in-frame clones, though not all of them. Altogether nearly 95,000 clones are present, approximately 95% being singletons, with the ten largest covering more than 0.35%. The source of this sequence is a human donor in good health. The sample consisted of T cells isolated from PBMCs. The chain combines TRBV4-1 with TRBJ2-5, with 12 bases matching TRBD1. The DNA of the CDR3 is TGCGCCAGCAGCCAGAGTCCGGGACAGGGGGCTTGGGAGACCCAGTACTTC. Its protein is CASSQSPGQGAWETQYF.